These 21 T cell receptor beta chains came from one sample sequenced in a study of beta chain features in type 1 diabetes. The isolated RNA, all of it, was reverse transcribed, so expressed TCRB transcripts were what got sequenced. Generated by immunoSEQ multiplex PCR, the TCRdb table keeps only in-frame clones and is missing some. The data show 350,000 to 450,000 clones, approximately 13% seen once. The sample was naive CD4+ T cells from blood. The receptors originated from a man aged 25 to 40 in good health.

This clone was observed a handful of times. The chain carries TRBV2 and TRBJ2-1; D is possibly TRBD1 (5 bases). CDR1 SNHLY and CDR2 FYNNEI come from the germline V gene. V lost 4 bases to trimming and J lost 4 bases, with 11 bases between them. This CDR3 is built from 14 residues. The CDR3 reads CASSVGRVYNEQFF. Here the CDR3 DNA reads TGTGCCAGCAGTGTTGGCAGGGTGTACAATGAGCAGTTCTTC.

The J gene is TRBJ2-6, the V gene TRBV19; no clear D gene. The CDR3 covers 12 residues. Between the trimmed V and J ends, which lost 10 bases and 0 bases, there was a span of 4 bases. From germline, CDR1 is LNHDA and CDR2 SQIVND (reference sequence). CDR3 DNA sequence: TGTGCCACCTCCTCTGGGGCCAACGTCCTGACTTTC. Translating gives CATSSGANVLTF. Full variable domain (outside the CDR3, taken from reference TRBV19 and TRBJ2-6): DGGITQSPKYLFRKEGQNVTLSCEQNLNHDAMYWYRQDPGQGLRLIYYSQIVNDFQKGDIAEGYSVSREKKESFPLTVTSAQKNPTAFYLCATSSGANVLTFGAGSRLTVL.

The V gene is TRBV25-1, the J gene TRBJ1-2; the D is unclear. V was cut by 1 base and J by 6 bases, with 15 bases left in between. The CDR3 is 15 residues long. Germline assignment: CDR1 MGHDK and CDR2 SYGVNS. CDR3: CASSEWPSGGHGYTF. CDR3 DNA: TGTGCCAGCAGTGAATGGCCTTCGGGAGGGCATGGCTACACCTTC.

V is TRBV25-1 and J is TRBJ1-2; maybe TRBD1 (5 bases). The CDR3 runs to 14 residues. Germline CDR1 MGHDK, CDR2 SYGVNS. The V gene lost 4 bases and the J gene lost 0 bases, with 9 bases spanning the gap. The CDR3: CASSGDFANYGYTF. In nucleotides, the CDR3 is TGTGCCAGCAGTGGGGACTTTGCTAACTATGGCTACACCTTC.

The chain joins TRBV29-1 to TRBJ1-4, with a possible D match to TRBD1 (6 bases). The CDR3 consists of 13 residues. V shed 5 bases and J shed 7 bases, with 14 bases lying between them. The V gene's germline CDR1 is SQVTM and CDR2 ANQGSEA. The CDR3 spells CSVMGHRGEKLFF. The CDR3 nucleotides read TGCAGCGTTATGGGACATCGAGGTGAAAAACTGTTTTTT.

The V and J genes are TRBV7-2 and TRBJ2-7; D call uncertain. CDR3 length equals 15 residues. Germline-derived CDR1 and CDR2 are SGHTA and FQGNSA. The germline V and J ends were trimmed by 4 bases and 0 bases, with 13 bases remaining between them. CDR3 nucleotide sequence: TGTGCCAGCAGCTCCCACGGGTGGACCTCCTACGAGCAGTACTTC. It codes for CASSSHGWTSYEQYF.

In this sample, this clone turned up a few times. V and J are TRBV29-1 and TRBJ1-1, with D maybe TRBD1 (5 bases). This CDR3 has 13 residues. The germline V gene has CDR1 SQVTM and CDR2 ANQGSEA. Trimming removed 4 bases from V and 1 base from J, with 10 bases in between. CDR3 DNA: TGCAGCGTTGCTCAGGGACCGAACACTGAAGCTTTCTTT. Translated, it gives CSVAQGPNTEAFF.

This clone was recorded a few times. The rearrangement uses TRBV9 and TRBJ2-1, with TRBD1 matching 10 bases. The ends lost 3 bases at V and 4 bases at J; junction bases unmatched: 4. Germline-derived CDR1 and CDR2 are SGDLS and YYNGEE. The CDR3 runs to 15 residues. CDR3 sequence (DNA): TGTGCCAGCAGCGCCCGGGACAGGGGTTACAATGAGCAGTTCTTC. Encoded protein: CASSARDRGYNEQFF.

This clone was recorded a few times. The chain couples TRBV10-3 to TRBJ1-5, with D maybe TRBD1 (6 bases). This CDR3 has 13 amino acids. Germline V CDR1 and CDR2: ENHRY, SYGVKD. Trimming cost V 10 bases and J 0 bases, with 10 bases left between them. CDR3 sequence reads: CATGQYSNQPQHF. The CDR3 nucleotides read TGTGCCACCGGACAGTATAGCAATCAGCCCCAGCATTTT.

This clone has only a few counts. The J gene is TRBJ2-7, the V gene TRBV7-9, with D hard to call. V lost 2 bases to trimming and J lost 3 bases, with 8 bases between them. The length of the CDR3 is 13 residues. Germline assignment: CDR1 SEHNR and CDR2 FQNEAQ (reference sequence). This CDR3 reads CASSLKTNYEQYV. The CDR3 coding sequence is TGTGCCAGCAGCTTAAAAACCAACTACGAGCAGTACGTC.

This clone showed up just a few times. This chain joins TRBV4-3 and TRBJ1-1; D not resolved. The V and J ends lost 0 bases and 8 bases respectively, with 10 bases between them. From germline, CDR1 is LGHNA and CDR2 YSLEER. This CDR3 has 13 amino acids. The CDR3 DNA is TGCGCCAGCAGCCAAGACGATGGAAGAGAAGCTTTCTTT. Amino acids: CASSQDDGREAFF.

This clone was counted only a few times. The V call is TRBV7-9, the J call TRBJ2-1, with TRBD1 matching 9 bases. The junction had 6 bases not matched to a gene; V was cut back by 5 bases and J by 4 bases. The CDR3 contains 15 residues. Germline-derived CDR1 and CDR2 are SEHNR and FQNEAQ (reference sequence). CDR3 protein: CASSVSTGGYNEQFF. The CDR3 DNA sequence: TGTGCCAGCAGCGTCTCGACAGGGGGGTACAATGAGCAGTTCTTC. The whole variable domain, filled in from reference TRBV7-9 and TRBJ2-1, reads DTGVSQNPRHKITKRGQNVTFRCDPISEHNRLYWYRQTLGQGPEFLTYFQNEAQLEKSRLLSDRFSAERPKGSFSTLEIQRTEQGDSAMYLCASSVSTGGYNEQFFGPGTRLTVL.

V gene TRBV7-6 combines with J gene TRBJ2-3; 8 bases fit TRBD1. Losses at the gene ends were 6 bases for V and 4 bases for J; bases not matched to a gene: 9. CDR3 length: 15 amino acids. The germline V gene encodes CDR1 SGHVS and CDR2 FNYEAQ. The CDR3: CASRRRTGPADTQYF. DNA of the CDR3: TGTGCCAGCAGACGTAGGACAGGGCCCGCAGATACGCAGTATTTT.

There are a few counts of this clone. This sample also contains other DNA sequences that code for the same CDR3. The chain has TRBV7-2 and TRBJ2-5, with D perhaps matching TRBD2 (5 bases). The V gene's germline CDR1 is SGHTA and CDR2 FQGNSA. The germline V and J ends were trimmed by 1 base and 2 bases, with 14 bases remaining between them. The CDR3 is 16 residues long. In nucleotides, the CDR3 is TGTGCCAGCAGCTTAGTCCTAGCCGGTGGGCAAGAGACCCAGTACTTC. This translates into CASSLVLAGGQETQYF.

This clone was counted only a few times. The V gene is TRBV9, the J gene TRBJ2-3; tentatively, D is TRBD2 (6 bases). From germline, CDR1 is SGDLS and CDR2 YYNGEE. The CDR3 loop spans 15 amino acids. The ends were cut back, 2 bases at V and 2 bases at J, with 12 bases in the middle. The CDR3 protein is CASSVISGNTDTQYF. In DNA, the CDR3 is TGTGCCAGCAGCGTTATTAGCGGAAACACAGATACGCAGTATTTT.

This clone turned up a few times. This chain joins TRBV7-9 and TRBJ2-1, with 8 bases lining up with TRBD1. Trimming removed 5 bases from V and 3 bases from J; junction bases left unmatched: 6. The CDR3 is made up of 15 amino acids. Germline V gene data show CDR1 as SEHNR and CDR2 as FQNEAQ (reference sequence). Here the CDR3 DNA reads TGTGCCAGCAGCGCAGGGGGCCGTTTCTACAATGAGCAGTTCTTC. As protein: CASSAGGRFYNEQFF.

In its sample, this clone was seen a few times. The chain is built from TRBV11-2 and TRBJ2-5, with D maybe TRBD1 (5 bases). The CDR3 runs 15 residues. V lost 4 bases and J lost 4, with 16 bases in between. Germline CDR1 SGHAT, CDR2 FQNNGV. The CDR3 DNA reads TGTGCCAGCAGCTCCGGTTGGGGCGGCGGAGAGACCCAGTACTTC. Residues: CASSSGWGGGETQYF.

A few counts support this clone. The chain employs TRBV9 and TRBJ2-6; tentatively, D is TRBD1 or TRBD2 (5 bases each). CDR3 length: 16 residues. CDR1 SGDLS and CDR2 YYNGEE come from the germline V gene. Trimming pared 4 bases from V and 4 bases from J, leaving 15 bases between. In DNA, the CDR3 is TGTGCCAGCAGCCTTAGCACTGGGGGAGGGGCCAACGTCCTGACTTTC. The encoded protein is CASSLSTGGGANVLTF.

Only a few counts were recorded for this clone. The CDR3 DNA sequence: TGTGCCACCCAGCGGACCGGATCTAGCACAGATACGCAGTATTTT. It translates to CATQRTGSSTDTQYF. V and J are TRBV25-1 and TRBJ2-3; possible D gene TRBD2, 5 bases. Germline CDR1 MGHDK, CDR2 SYGVNS. The CDR3 is 15 amino acids. Trimming took 10 bases from V and 0 from J, leaving 17 bases between them.

The chain carries TRBV21-1 and TRBJ2-1; the listed D gene, TRBD1, was not tested against the DNA. TRBV21-1 has pseudogene status. This CDR3 has 13 residues. CDR3 in DNA: TGTGCCAGCAGCAAAGAATGGAGGACAGGCTTGTTCTTC. Its protein product is CASSKEWRTGLFF.

This clone was observed a few times. The J gene is TRBJ2-1, the V gene TRBV4-3, with unresolved D. Trimming removed 0 bases from V and 12 bases from J, with 18 bases in between. Germline loops: CDR1 LGHNA, CDR2 YSLEER. This CDR3 comprises 15 residues. CDR3 DNA sequence: TGCGCCAGCAGCCAAGATATCTTCCGGGTTCGTCTGCAGTTCTTC. Its translation is CASSQDIFRVRLQFF.